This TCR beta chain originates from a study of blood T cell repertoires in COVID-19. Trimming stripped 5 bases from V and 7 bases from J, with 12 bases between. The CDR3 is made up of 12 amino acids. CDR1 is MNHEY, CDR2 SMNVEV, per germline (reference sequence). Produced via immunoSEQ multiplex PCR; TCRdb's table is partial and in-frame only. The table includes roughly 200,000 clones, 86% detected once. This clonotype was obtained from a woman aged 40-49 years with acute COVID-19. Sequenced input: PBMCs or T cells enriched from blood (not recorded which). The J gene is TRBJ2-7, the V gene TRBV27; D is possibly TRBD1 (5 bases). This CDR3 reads CASSVTGAEQYF. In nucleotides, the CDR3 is TGTGCCAGCAGTGTCACAGGAGCGGAGCAGTACTTC.